The rows below give T cell receptor beta chains drawn from one sample of a study of glioma-infiltrating T cells after dendritic cell vaccination. Only in-frame clones appear in the TCRdb table, and some are missing; sequencing was by immunoSEQ multiplex PCR. The data hold tens of thousands of clones, with around 90% observed a single time. The sequenced sample was blood, obtained before dendritic cell vaccination. These receptors originate from a human donor with glioblastoma. The CDR3 runs from the conserved cysteine through the conserved F or W. A D gene is named only where the DNA matches it firmly. Clone size appears in some rows only: once, few, many, or a class for an expanded clone.

v_gene: TRBV27; abundance: .; d_gene: .; j_gene: TRBJ2-7; CDR3nt: TGTGCCAGCAGCCCGCGGGACGGAGAATACGAGCAGTACTTC; CDR3aa: CASSPRDGEYEQYF
v_gene: TRBV5-1; abundance: .; d_gene: TRBD2; j_gene: TRBJ2-7; CDR3nt: TGCGCCAGCAGCTCAGGGACTAGCGGCTACGAGCAGTACTTC; CDR3aa: CASSSGTSGYEQYF
v_gene: TRBV14; abundance: .; d_gene: TRBD2; j_gene: TRBJ2-7; CDR3nt: TGTGCCAGCAGCCGCCATGCTAGCGGGAGTATCTCCTACGAGCAGTACTTC; CDR3aa: CASSRHASGSISYEQYF
v_gene: TRBV14; abundance: .; d_gene: .; j_gene: TRBJ2-7; CDR3nt: TGTGCCAGCAGCAAGCTTTCGGGGTCCGAGCAGTACTTC; CDR3aa: CASSKLSGSEQYF
v_gene: TRBV5-5; abundance: .; d_gene: TRBD1; j_gene: TRBJ1-1; CDR3nt: TGTGCCAGCAGCTTGGCCCGGACAGGATTGAACACTGAAGCTTTCTTT; CDR3aa: CASSLARTGLNTEAFF
v_gene: TRBV10-3; abundance: .; d_gene: .; j_gene: TRBJ2-1; CDR3nt: TGTGCCATCAGTGAAATACAGGGAGGGAATGAGCAGTTCTTC; CDR3aa: CAISEIQGGNEQFF
v_gene: TRBV7-9; abundance: .; d_gene: .; j_gene: TRBJ1-2; CDR3nt: TGTGCCAGCAGCTTAGGACAGGAGCGGGGCTACACCTTC; CDR3aa: CASSLGQERGYTF
v_gene: TRBV19; abundance: .; d_gene: TRBD1; j_gene: TRBJ1-3; CDR3nt: TGTGCCAGTACCGATACAGGGGGAAGAGGAAACACCATATATTTT; CDR3aa: CASTDTGGRGNTIYF
v_gene: TRBV27; abundance: .; d_gene: TRBD2; j_gene: TRBJ2-3; CDR3nt: TGTGCCAGCAGTTTACGGGGGGAGACAGATACGCAGTATTTT; CDR3aa: CASSLRGETDTQYF
v_gene: TRBV5-1; abundance: .; d_gene: TRBD2; j_gene: TRBJ2-5; CDR3nt: TGCGCCAGCAGTTTTGACCCGGGACTAGCGGGAGAGACCCAGTACTTC; CDR3aa: CASSFDPGLAGETQYF
v_gene: TRBV11-3; abundance: .; d_gene: .; j_gene: TRBJ2-5; CDR3nt: TGTGCCAGCAGCTTAGACAGGGTTGAGACCCAGTACTTC; CDR3aa: CASSLDRVETQYF
v_gene: TRBV2; abundance: .; d_gene: .; j_gene: TRBJ1-2; CDR3nt: TGTGCCAGCAGTCTAGAAACGGATGGCTACACCTTC; CDR3aa: CASSLETDGYTF
v_gene: TRBV11-3; abundance: .; d_gene: TRBD1; j_gene: TRBJ2-7; CDR3nt: TGTGCCAGCAGTACCTTCTTGACAGGGTCCTACGAGCAGTACTTC; CDR3aa: CASSTFLTGSYEQYF
v_gene: TRBV5-1; abundance: .; d_gene: TRBD1; j_gene: TRBJ2-2; CDR3nt: TGCGCCAGCACCACCTCAGGGGGAACCGGGGAGCTGTTTTTT; CDR3aa: CASTTSGGTGELFF
v_gene: TRBV2; abundance: .; d_gene: TRBD1; j_gene: TRBJ1-1; CDR3nt: TGTGCCAGCAGAATCCAGGGGGCGGGGAACACTGAAGCTTTCTTT; CDR3aa: CASRIQGAGNTEAFF
v_gene: TRBV7-9; abundance: .; d_gene: .; j_gene: TRBJ1-5; CDR3nt: TGTGCCACCCCAGCTTATGGCGGTGGAGTTAGCAATCAGCCCCAGCATTTT; CDR3aa: CATPAYGGGVSNQPQHF
v_gene: TRBV18; abundance: .; d_gene: .; j_gene: TRBJ2-7; CDR3nt: TGTGCCAGCTCACCAGGGGCAGAAATGGAGCAGTACTTC; CDR3aa: CASSPGAEMEQYF
v_gene: TRBV6-1; abundance: .; d_gene: TRBD1; j_gene: TRBJ2-1; CDR3nt: TGTGCCAGCAGAAAGGGAGGACAGGGGGAACATGAGCAGTTCTTC; CDR3aa: CASRKGGQGEHEQFF
v_gene: TRBV2; abundance: few; d_gene: .; j_gene: TRBJ2-6; CDR3nt: TGTGCCAGCAGTGAAGGAGGGACTGGGGCCAACGTCCTGACTTTC; CDR3aa: CASSEGGTGANVLTF
v_gene: TRBV7-9; abundance: once; d_gene: TRBD2; j_gene: TRBJ2-1; CDR3nt: TGTGCCAGCAGCGAAGCGGGAAACTCCTACAATGAGCAGTTCTTC; CDR3aa: CASSEAGNSYNEQFF
v_gene: TRBV30; abundance: .; d_gene: .; j_gene: TRBJ2-5; CDR3nt: TGTGCCTGGAGTGTCCCCAGGGTGTACCAAGAGACCCAGTACTTC; CDR3aa: CAWSVPRVYQETQYF
v_gene: TRBV7-8; abundance: .; d_gene: TRBD1; j_gene: TRBJ2-1; CDR3nt: TGTGCCAGCAGCAGCGACAGGGTAGGGTCCTACAATGAGCAGTTCTTC; CDR3aa: CASSSDRVGSYNEQFF
v_gene: TRBV5-1; abundance: .; d_gene: TRBD1; j_gene: TRBJ2-2; CDR3nt: TGCGCCAGCAGCTTGGCGGGACAGGGGTACACCGGGGAGCTGTTTTTT; CDR3aa: CASSLAGQGYTGELFF
v_gene: TRBV13; abundance: .; d_gene: TRBD1; j_gene: TRBJ1-1; CDR3nt: TGTGCCAGCAGCCAAGGGACAGCCGAAGCTTTCTTC; CDR3aa: CASSQGTAEAFF
v_gene: TRBV29-1; abundance: .; d_gene: TRBD1; j_gene: TRBJ2-7; CDR3nt: TGCAGCGTTGCGTATAGCAGGGGGCCCTACGAGCAGTACTTC; CDR3aa: CSVAYSRGPYEQYF
v_gene: TRBV7-2; abundance: .; d_gene: .; j_gene: TRBJ1-1; CDR3nt: TGTGCCAGCAGCTCCCGCAGGGTGGACACTGAAGCTTTCTTT; CDR3aa: CASSSRRVDTEAFF
v_gene: TRBV5-1; abundance: .; d_gene: TRBD1; j_gene: TRBJ2-7; CDR3nt: TGCGCCAGCAGCTCCGGGACAGGGGTCGACGAGCAGTACTTC; CDR3aa: CASSSGTGVDEQYF
v_gene: TRBV11-2; abundance: .; d_gene: TRBD2; j_gene: TRBJ2-7; CDR3nt: TGTGCCAGCAGCTTAGGGGGGGGGAGTAGTTACGAGCAGTACTTC; CDR3aa: CASSLGGGSSYEQYF
v_gene: TRBV5-1; abundance: .; d_gene: .; j_gene: TRBJ1-1; CDR3nt: TGCGCCAGCAGCTCACAGGGATCCTCGGTGAACACTGAAGCTTTCTTT; CDR3aa: CASSSQGSSVNTEAFF
v_gene: TRBV5-1; abundance: .; d_gene: .; j_gene: TRBJ2-5; CDR3nt: TGCGCCAGCAGGCGCGGTAATCGCCACGATGGGGAGACCCAGTACTTC; CDR3aa: CASRRGNRHDGETQYF
v_gene: TRBV19; abundance: .; d_gene: TRBD1; j_gene: TRBJ1-2; CDR3nt: TGTGCCAGTAGTATGGGACAGGGGGCCGGCTATGGCTACACCTTC; CDR3aa: CASSMGQGAGYGYTF
v_gene: TRBV6-5; abundance: once; d_gene: .; j_gene: TRBJ1-1; CDR3nt: TGTGCCAGCAGTTACTCGTATCGGTATGGCACTGAAGCTTTCTTT; CDR3aa: CASSYSYRYGTEAFF
v_gene: TRBV5-1; abundance: .; d_gene: .; j_gene: TRBJ1-1; CDR3nt: TGCGCCAGCAGCTTGGCCTCAGGGGCGGACACTGAAGCTTTCTTT; CDR3aa: CASSLASGADTEAFF
v_gene: TRBV7-9; abundance: .; d_gene: TRBD1; j_gene: TRBJ1-5; CDR3nt: TGTGCCAGCAGCCAAGGACAGGGGGCACCCCAGCATTTT; CDR3aa: CASSQGQGAPQHF
v_gene: TRBV2; abundance: .; d_gene: .; j_gene: TRBJ1-5; CDR3nt: TGTGCCAGCAGTGAACAGGGGAGCAATCAGCCCCAGCATTTT; CDR3aa: CASSEQGSNQPQHF
v_gene: TRBV5-6; abundance: .; d_gene: .; j_gene: TRBJ1-1; CDR3nt: TGTGCCAGCAGCCATCCCGGACAGTTAAACACTGAAGCTTTCTTT; CDR3aa: CASSHPGQLNTEAFF
v_gene: TRBV6-5; abundance: .; d_gene: .; j_gene: TRBJ1-2; CDR3nt: TGTGCCAGCAGTTACTCAGGGGCCGGCTACACCTTC; CDR3aa: CASSYSGAGYTF
v_gene: TRBV27; abundance: .; d_gene: TRBD2; j_gene: TRBJ2-7; CDR3nt: TGTGCCAGCAGTATGACTAGCGGGGATTCTTACGAGCAGTACTTC; CDR3aa: CASSMTSGDSYEQYF
v_gene: TRBV7-3; abundance: .; d_gene: .; j_gene: TRBJ1-1; CDR3nt: TGTGCCAGCAGCCTCCCTAGCGGTGAGGGGGCTTTCTTT; CDR3aa: CASSLPSGEGAFF
v_gene: TRBV5-1; abundance: .; d_gene: .; j_gene: TRBJ1-5; CDR3nt: TGCGCCAGCAGCCCCGAAGGGAGTTGGCCCCAGCATTTT; CDR3aa: CASSPEGSWPQHF
v_gene: TRBV6-1; abundance: .; d_gene: TRBD2; j_gene: TRBJ2-5; CDR3nt: TGTGCCAGCAGTGAGCTAGCGGGGAACCAAGAGACCCAGTACTTC; CDR3aa: CASSELAGNQETQYF
v_gene: TRBV30; abundance: .; d_gene: .; j_gene: TRBJ2-7; CDR3nt: TGTGCCTGGAGCCGGGGTGGCGAGCAGTACTTC; CDR3aa: CAWSRGGEQYF
v_gene: TRBV5-1; abundance: .; d_gene: TRBD1; j_gene: TRBJ2-7; CDR3nt: TGCGCCAGCAGCCGCGGACAGGGCGACGAGCAGTACTTC; CDR3aa: CASSRGQGDEQYF
v_gene: TRBV5-6; abundance: .; d_gene: .; j_gene: TRBJ1-1; CDR3nt: TGTGCCAGCTTTAACCTAATGAACACTGAAGCTTTCTTT; CDR3aa: CASFNLMNTEAFF
v_gene: TRBV11-2; abundance: once; d_gene: TRBD2; j_gene: TRBJ2-5; CDR3nt: TGTGCCAGCAGCTTAGCGGGGGGGCCGAATCGGGAGACCCAGTACTTC; CDR3aa: CASSLAGGPNRETQYF
v_gene: TRBV6-1; abundance: .; d_gene: TRBD2; j_gene: TRBJ2-2; CDR3nt: TGTGCCAGCAGTGAAGGGGGACTACTTACCGGGGAGCTGTTTTTT; CDR3aa: CASSEGGLLTGELFF
v_gene: TRBV5-1; abundance: .; d_gene: .; j_gene: TRBJ1-2; CDR3nt: TGCGCCAGTCAGGCCCAGGGCTCTAACTATGGCTACACCTTC; CDR3aa: CASQAQGSNYGYTF
v_gene: TRBV10-1; abundance: .; d_gene: TRBD1; j_gene: TRBJ2-1; CDR3nt: TGCGCCAGCAGTGAGTCGATGGGACAGGGGAGCAATGAGCAGTTCTTC; CDR3aa: CASSESMGQGSNEQFF
v_gene: TRBV5-8; abundance: .; d_gene: TRBD2; j_gene: TRBJ2-3; CDR3nt: TGTGCCAGCAGCTTGGGACTTGTGGGGGGGTACACAGATACGCAGTATTTT; CDR3aa: CASSLGLVGGYTDTQYF
v_gene: TRBV4-1; abundance: .; d_gene: TRBD1; j_gene: TRBJ2-6; CDR3nt: TGCGCCAGCAGCCAACCCTTTGGGACAGGGCGTACCTCTGGGGCCAACGTCCTGACTTTC; CDR3aa: CASSQPFGTGRTSGANVLTF
v_gene: TRBV6-5; abundance: .; d_gene: TRBD2; j_gene: TRBJ2-3; CDR3nt: TGTGCCAGCAGCTCCCGACTAGCTGATACGCAGTATTTT; CDR3aa: CASSSRLADTQYF
v_gene: TRBV11-2; abundance: .; d_gene: TRBD1; j_gene: TRBJ2-2; CDR3nt: TGTGCCAGCAGCTTACCCCCCGGGACAGGGCCCACCGGGGAGCTGTTTTTT; CDR3aa: CASSLPPGTGPTGELFF
v_gene: TRBV9; abundance: .; d_gene: TRBD2; j_gene: TRBJ2-1; CDR3nt: TGTGCCAGCAGCGCCACGGGACTAGACGGTGAGCAGTTCTTC; CDR3aa: CASSATGLDGEQFF